What follows are 9 T cell receptor beta chains derived from one specimen sequenced in a study of blood T cells in healthy people across ages. Alongside a J-beta primer mix, a sample-barcoded 5' primer served in a second PCR lasting about 7 to 11 cycles. Via MiXCR, TCRdb re-called the 5' RACE reads, giving one row per CDR3 protein. The table shows around 1,700,000 distinct CDR3 sequences, with roughly 30% occurring only once. Sequencing was done on a sample of blood. Receptors were obtained from a woman aged 25 to 39 in good health.

The V gene is TRBV29-1, the J gene TRBJ1-1; D remains unclear. Between the trimmed V and J ends, which lost 8 bases and 0 bases, there was a span of 16 bases. The CDR3 is made up of 14 amino acids. CDR1 and CDR2 (germline): SQVTM, ANQGSEA. CDR3 DNA sequence: TGCAGCACACGACTACAAGGCGTGAACACTGAAGCTTTCTTT. Residues: CSTRLQGVNTEAFF.

The CDR3 sequence is CAISESKTRMNTEAFF. Written as DNA, the CDR3 is TGTGCCATCAGTGAGTCGAAAACAAGGATGAACACTGAAGCTTTCTTT. The rearrangement uses TRBV10-3 and TRBJ1-1; D gene unclear. This CDR3 is 16 amino acids long. V gave up 0 bases and J gave up 0 bases, with 11 bases separating them. In germline, CDR1 is ENHRY, CDR2 SYGVKD.

On this clonotype itself: This may arise from a read error, as a much more abundant clone is one base away. The J gene is TRBJ2-5, the V gene TRBV6-6; TRBD1 might be the D (6 bases). The DNA end is a closer match to TRBJ2-7, so the J assignment may be wrong. The germline V gene encodes CDR1 MNHNY and CDR2 SVGAGI (reference sequence). The CDR3 covers 16 residues. In nucleotides, the CDR3 is TGTGCCAGCAGTTACTCGAGGGCCAGGGGCGGGTACGAGCAGTACTTC. It codes for CASSYSRARGGYEQYF.

This clonotype was found a few times. V and J are TRBV9 and TRBJ2-3, with D possibly being TRBD2 (5 bases). The length of the CDR3 is 15 residues. V lost 3 bases to trimming and J lost 3 bases, with 14 bases between them. The germline gives CDR1 SGDLS, CDR2 YYNGEE. CDR3 coding DNA: TGTGCCAGCAGCGGAACCGGACTTGCTACAGATACGCAGTATTTT. It specifies CASSGTGLATDTQYF. The whole variable domain, remainder taken from reference TRBV9 and TRBJ2-3, is DSGVTQTPKHLITATGQRVTLRCSPRSGDLSVYWYQQSLDQGLQFLIQYYNGEERAKGNILERFSAQQFPDLHSELNLSSLELGDSALYFCASSGTGLATDTQYFGPGTRLTVL.

Only a few counts were recorded for this clonotype. The rearrangement uses TRBV20-1 and TRBJ1-1; D unresolved. CDR1 DFQATT and CDR2 SNEGSKA come from the germline V gene (reference sequence). Trimming took off 8 bases at V and 4 bases at J, with 20 bases between the two ends. CDR3 size: 14 residues. Here the CDR3 DNA reads TGCAGTACCGTTGGTGGGTGGGCTGGCACTGAAGCTTTCTTT. As protein: CSTVGGWAGTEAFF.

This clonotype was seen ten or more times. The chain carries TRBV27 and TRBJ2-1; weak D call: TRBD2 (5 bases). The CDR3 has 13 amino acids. Trimming took 6 bases from V and 6 from J, leaving 12 bases between them. The germline V gene has CDR1 MNHEY and CDR2 SMNVEV (reference sequence). The CDR3 DNA reads as TGTGCCAGCAGAGCGGTCCCCGGCAATGAGCAGTTCTTC. Amino acids: CASRAVPGNEQFF.

The genes are TRBV30 and TRBJ1-1; tentative D call: TRBD1 (6 bases). Per germline, CDR1 GTSNPN and CDR2 SVGIG (reference sequence). The CDR3 length is 14 residues. Trimming took 3 bases from V and 4 from J, leaving 15 bases between them. The CDR3 bases are TGTGCCTGGAGCAAGGGGGATAGAGGCACTGAAGCTTTCTTT. This translates into CAWSKGDRGTEAFF.

This clonotype was recorded a few times. V gene TRBV20-1 combines with J gene TRBJ2-3, with a possible D match to TRBD2 (6 bases). The germline V and J ends were trimmed by 2 bases and 2 bases, with 14 bases remaining between them. The germline gives CDR1 DFQATT, CDR2 SNEGSKA (reference sequence). The CDR3 runs 15 residues. DNA of the CDR3: TGCAGTGCTAGAAGTAGCGGAGCTTACACAGATACGCAGTATTTT. The encoded protein is CSARSSGAYTDTQYF.

This clonotype was seen only once. The chain employs TRBV11-2 and TRBJ2-5; 8 nucleotides align to TRBD2. The DNA end is more similar to TRBJ2-7, so the J call may be wrong. CDR1 is SGHAT and CDR2 is FQNNGV in the germline V gene. This CDR3 region has 15 residues. The CDR3 region has the DNA TGTGCCAGCAGCGACCAGCGGGGGTACTCCTACGAGCAGTACTTC. Translating gives CASSDQRGYSYEQYF.